This TCR beta chain originates from a study of beta chain features in type 1 diabetes. Notes on the study in general: Shortening that was moderate but significant affected the TCRB CDR3s of Type 1 diabetes patients in all four CD4+ subsets.

Expressed TCRB transcripts were sequenced after all isolated RNA was converted to cDNA. TCRdb's copy holds only in-frame clones and misses some; the assay was immunoSEQ multiplex PCR. The sample includes 220,000 or so clones, approximately 70% of them seen just once. A word on this clone: Its antigen is still unknown.

The receptor was derived from a man aged 25-45 years in good health. The material sequenced was naive CD4+ T cells from blood.

The CDR3 is CASSGQGGNIQYF. The CDR3 DNA reads as TGCGCCAGCAGTGGGCAGGGTGGAAACATTCAGTACTTC. The chain has TRBV10-2 and TRBJ2-4; possibly TRBD1 for D (5 bases). Germline V CDR1 and CDR2: WSHSY, SAAADI. Trimming stripped 4 bases from V and 6 bases from J, with 10 bases between. The CDR3 contains 13 residues.